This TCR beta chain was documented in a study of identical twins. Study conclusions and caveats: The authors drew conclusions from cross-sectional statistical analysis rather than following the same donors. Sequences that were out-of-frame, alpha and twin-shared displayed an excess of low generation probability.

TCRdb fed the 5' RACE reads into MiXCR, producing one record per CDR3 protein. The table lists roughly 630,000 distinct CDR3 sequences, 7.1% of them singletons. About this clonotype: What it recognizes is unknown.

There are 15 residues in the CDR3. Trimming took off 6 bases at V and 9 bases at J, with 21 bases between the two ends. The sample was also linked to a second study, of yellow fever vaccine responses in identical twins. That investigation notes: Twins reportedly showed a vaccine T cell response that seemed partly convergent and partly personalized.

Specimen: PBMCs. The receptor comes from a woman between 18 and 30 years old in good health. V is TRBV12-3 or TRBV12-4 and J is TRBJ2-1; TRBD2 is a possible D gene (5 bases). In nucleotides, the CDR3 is TGTGCCAGCAGCACTAGGGCCCCGGGTGGTATTGAGCAGTTCTTC. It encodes CASSTRAPGGIEQFF.